Each of the 32 T cell receptor beta chains below was sequenced from the same sample in a study of cytomegalovirus exposure and HLA in healthy donors. Vbeta (60) and Jbeta (13) primers were used in the PCR. The data were produced by immunoSEQ multiplex PCR, yet TCRdb's version contains in-frame clones alone and is incomplete. The sample contains 120,000 to 150,000 clones, 9.4% of which appear only once. Sequencing was done on a sample of PBMCs. These receptors were obtained from a male donor in good health and CMV-seronegative.

This clone came up a few times. This CDR3 is CAISLAAGGQETQYF. The CDR3 DNA is TGTGCCATCAGTTTAGCTGCGGGAGGGCAAGAGACCCAGTACTTC. The rearrangement joins TRBV10-3 to TRBJ2-5; 9 bases map to TRBD2. V shed 5 bases, J shed 2 bases, and the junction held 6 bases outside the gene matches. Germline CDR1 and CDR2: ENHRY and SYGVKD. The CDR3 sequence is 15 residues long.

The CDR3 sequence is CSVVLAGLETQYF. CDR3 DNA sequence: TGCAGCGTTGTCCTAGCGGGATTAGAGACCCAGTACTTC. The gene calls are TRBV29-1 and TRBJ2-5, with 9 bases aligning to TRBD2. The J segment lost 4 bases and the V segment lost 4 bases, leaving 4 bases of the junction unmatched. This CDR3 has 13 residues. CDR1 is SQVTM and CDR2 is ANQGSEA in the germline V gene.

This clone was detected a few times. The J gene is TRBJ1-1, the V gene TRBV21-1. TRBV21-1 is annotated as a pseudogene. This CDR3 has 14 amino acids. In DNA, the CDR3 is TGTGCCAGCAGCAGAGGGCAATTAAACACTGAAGCTTTCTTT. It specifies CASSRGQLNTEAFF.

This clone has more than one count but fewer than ten. This chain links TRBV11-2 with TRBJ2-7; the D is unclear. The CDR3 sequence is 12 residues long. Germline assignment: CDR1 SGHAT and CDR2 FQNNGV. Trimming removed 2 bases at V and 4 bases at J, with 6 bases between. The CDR3 DNA reads as TGTGCCAGCAGCTTATCCGTGTACGAGCAGTACTTC. Its translation is CASSLSVYEQYF.

A few counts support this clone. The chain is built from TRBV4-3 and TRBJ1-2, with TRBD1 as a possible D gene (6 bases). The CDR3 totals 15 residues. The V and J ends lost 0 bases and 5 bases respectively, with 13 bases between them. The germline CDR1 and CDR2 sequences are LGHNA and YSLEER. This CDR3 reads CASSQERTGTYGYTF. Here the CDR3 DNA reads TGCGCCAGCAGCCAAGAACGTACAGGGACGTATGGCTACACCTTC.

This clone was recorded a few times. The chain uses TRBV13 and TRBJ2-5; 7 positions agree with TRBD1. Per the germline V gene, CDR1 is PRHDT and CDR2 is FYEKMQ (reference sequence). V lost 4 bases to trimming and J lost 4 bases; unmatched junction nucleotides: 9. This CDR3 region has 15 residues. CDR3 nucleotide sequence: TGTGCCAGCAGCTCACTCGAGGGGGCGGGAGAGACCCAGTACTTC. Protein sequence: CASSSLEGAGETQYF.

The chain has TRBV25-1 and TRBJ2-7, with D possibly being TRBD1 (5 bases). The CDR3 sequence is 13 residues long. Trimming cost V 2 bases and J 5 bases, with 10 bases left between them. Germline lookup yields CDR1 MGHDK and CDR2 SYGVNS. CDR3 nucleotides: TGTGCCAGCAGTGAACAGGGTTTGAACGAGCAGTACTTC. Protein sequence: CASSEQGLNEQYF.

This chain connects TRBV5-1 to TRBJ2-1; 12 bases line up with TRBD2. The CDR3 sequence is 16 residues long. With 0 bases clipped from V and 7 bases from J, the junction kept 5 bases outside the gene matches. Germline CDR1 reads SGHRS; CDR2 reads YFSETQ. CDR3 coding DNA: TGCGCCAGCAGCTTGGTTCTAGCGGGAGGGCCGAATGAGCAGTTCTTC. Its protein is CASSLVLAGGPNEQFF.

This clone was picked up a small number of times. The V gene is TRBV19, the J gene TRBJ1-5, with D tentatively TRBD1 (6 bases). CDR1 LNHDA and CDR2 SQIVND come from the germline V gene (reference sequence). V lost 10 bases and J lost 4, with 14 bases in between. This CDR3 has 13 amino acids. The CDR3 nucleotides are TGTGCCACCCGCGGGGGCCAAAATCAGCCCCAGCATTTT. Its translation is CATRGGQNQPQHF.

The chain employs TRBV4-3 and TRBJ2-2, with TRBD2 identical over 10 bases. The germline CDR1 and CDR2 sequences are LGHNA and YSLEER. The CDR3 length is 18 residues. V was pared by 0 bases and J by 1 base, with 5 bases of the junction left unmatched. The chain's CDR3 is CASSQDFTSGVNTGELFF. As DNA, the CDR3 is TGCGCCAGCAGCCAAGATTTCACTAGCGGGGTGAACACCGGGGAGCTGTTTTTT.

The CDR3 sequence is CASSEGGEGTGVGYTF. The CDR3 DNA reads as TGTGCCAGCAGCGAGGGGGGAGAGGGGACAGGGGTCGGCTACACCTTC. This chain joins TRBV9 and TRBJ1-2, with 10 bases lining up with TRBD1. This CDR3 contains 16 residues. CDR1 is SGDLS and CDR2 is YYNGEE in the germline V gene. V lost 3 bases, J lost 8 bases, and 13 bases stayed unmatched.

This clone was seen a few times. This chain joins TRBV7-9 and TRBJ1-6, with 7 bases identical to TRBD1. Germline trimming cut 5 bases from V and 8 bases from J; bases unmatched to any gene: 6. Per germline, CDR1 SEHNR and CDR2 FQNEAQ (reference sequence). The CDR3 has 14 residues. The CDR3, as DNA: TGTGCCAGCAGCCGAACAGGGGACGATTCACCCCTCCACTTT. The encoded protein is CASSRTGDDSPLHF.

In its sample, this clone was seen a few times. The genes are TRBV29-1 and TRBJ1-2; D remains unclear. This CDR3 is built from 13 residues. The V end was cut by 3 bases, the J end by 1 base, with 9 bases between. Germline loops: CDR1 SQVTM, CDR2 ANQGSEA. The CDR3 spells CSVEVNINYGYTF. DNA for the CDR3: TGCAGCGTTGAGGTCAACATTAACTATGGCTACACCTTC.

This clone has only a few counts. V gene TRBV5-1 combines with J gene TRBJ1-1, with 7 bases matching TRBD1. J gave up 5 bases and V 3 bases, and 7 bases lay outside the gene matches. Germline V gene sequence: CDR1 SGHRS, CDR2 YFSETQ. The length of the CDR3 is 14 residues. The CDR3 reads CASSSGQAGTEAFF. DNA for the CDR3: TGCGCCAGCAGCTCTGGACAGGCAGGGACTGAAGCTTTCTTT.

In this sample, this clone turned up a few times. The chain carries TRBV4-3 and TRBJ1-5; 9 bases are a match to TRBD1. Per germline, CDR1 LGHNA and CDR2 YSLEER. The CDR3 is made up of 15 amino acids. J lost 7 bases, V lost 4 bases, and 8 bases had no gene match. This chain's CDR3 is CASSLFTGGDQPQHF. In DNA, the CDR3 is TGCGCCAGCAGCCTATTTACAGGGGGCGACCAGCCCCAGCATTTT.

This clone was detected only a few times. The chain employs TRBV28 and TRBJ1-5, with 7 bases aligning to TRBD1. V lost 5 bases, J lost 6 bases, and 10 bases stayed unmatched. This CDR3 is 15 amino acids long. Germline CDR1 reads MDHEN; CDR2 reads SYDVKM. CDR3 in amino acids: CASSLGTAEGQPQHF. The DNA of the CDR3 is TGTGCCAGCAGTCTCGGGACAGCGGAGGGTCAGCCCCAGCATTTT.

This chain joins TRBV6-6 and TRBJ2-5, with 9 bases identical to TRBD1. The CDR3 spans 15 residues. V shed 6 bases, J shed 5 bases, and the junction held 10 bases outside the gene matches. CDR1 is MNHNY and CDR2 is SVGAGI in the germline V gene (reference sequence). For the CDR3, the DNA is TGTGCCAGCAGATTGCCGGGACAGGGAATTGAGACCCAGTACTTC. Its protein is CASRLPGQGIETQYF.

CDR3 DNA: TGCGCCAGCAGCCAAGTGGACTTGGGACTAGCGGGATACGAGCAGTACTTC. Amino acid sequence: CASSQVDLGLAGYEQYF. The J gene is TRBJ2-7, the V gene TRBV4-1; 13 bases line up with TRBD2. The CDR3 covers 17 residues. The junction had 7 bases not matched to a gene; V was cut back by 1 base and J by 4 bases. Germline V gives CDR1 MGHRA, CDR2 YSYEKL.

This clone turned up a few times. V and J are TRBV6-4 and TRBJ2-3, with 11 bases matching TRBD2. The CDR3 consists of 15 residues. The ends lost 8 bases at V and 4 bases at J; junction bases unmatched: 8. Germline CDR1 and CDR2: MRHNA and SNTAGT. CDR3 sequence reads: CASRRSGGAADTQYF. The CDR3 DNA reads TGTGCCAGCCGCCGTAGCGGGGGGGCCGCAGATACGCAGTATTTT.

This clone came up a few times. This CDR3 is also generated by other DNA sequences in the sample. The chain employs TRBV4-3 and TRBJ1-1; no firm D call. V gave up 0 bases and J gave up 1 base, with 12 bases separating them. CDR1 and CDR2 from the germline V gene are LGHNA and YSLEER. CDR3 size: 16 residues. The CDR3 bases are TGCGCCAGCAGCCAAGATTTGATGACATGGAACACTGAAGCTTTCTTT. It translates to CASSQDLMTWNTEAFF.

The table lists this clone with a few counts. The V gene is TRBV2, the J gene TRBJ2-2, with 8 bases aligning to TRBD1. The V segment lost 10 bases and the J segment 2 bases; nucleotides outside the gene matches: 6. CDR3 length: 14 amino acids. The germline V gene has CDR1 SNHLY and CDR2 FYNNEI. CDR3 in DNA: TGTGCCACTAAGGACAGGGAAAACACCGGGGAGCTGTTTTTT. It codes for CATKDRENTGELFF.

The chain carries TRBV4-1 and TRBJ2-7; possibly TRBD1 for D (5 bases). The germline gives CDR1 MGHRA, CDR2 YSYEKL. V lost 4 bases and J 5 bases, leaving 15 bases between the germline ends. The length of the CDR3 is 14 residues. CDR3 residues: CASSPHVDSHEQYF. DNA of the CDR3: TGCGCCAGCAGCCCTCATGTAGACAGCCACGAGCAGTACTTC.

This chain uses TRBV29-1 with TRBJ2-7; 9 bases match TRBD1. J lost 2 bases, V lost 3 bases, and 5 bases had no gene match. In germline, CDR1 is SQVTM, CDR2 ANQGSEA. The CDR3 length is 14 residues. CDR3 nucleotides: TGCAGCGTTGATCCGGGACAGGGTGCCTACGAGCAGTACTTC. Its translation is CSVDPGQGAYEQYF.

V gene TRBV7-9 combines with J gene TRBJ1-2; D remains ambiguous. Germline V lookup: CDR1 SEHNR, CDR2 FQNEAQ (reference sequence). The CDR3 has 14 amino acids. The V end lost 3 bases, the J end lost 7 bases, and 15 bases lay between the germline ends. As DNA, the CDR3 is TGTGCCAGCAGCTTGGGTGTAGGGAGCGGTGGCTACACCTTC. Protein sequence: CASSLGVGSGGYTF.

The CDR3 DNA is TGTGCCAGCAGCGTAGGGTCAGGACAGGGAACGGGCCAGCCCCAGCATTTT. Translation: CASSVGSGQGTGQPQHF. The chain uses TRBV9 and TRBJ1-5; 8 positions match TRBD1. This CDR3 is 17 amino acids long. After removal of 0 bases from V and 7 bases from J, the junction contained 12 bases not matched to a gene. CDR1 and CDR2 (germline): SGDLS, YYNGEE.

This clone was detected only a few times. The V call is TRBV21-1, the J call TRBJ2-1; the table gives TRBD1 as D, unverified against the DNA. TRBV21-1 is a pseudogene segment. The CDR3 totals 19 residues. CDR3 nucleotide sequence: TGTGCCAGCAGCACGATATTTCCCACCGACAGCGATCGGGACAATGAGCAGTTCTTC. It yields the protein CASSTIFPTDSDRDNEQFF.

The V gene is TRBV5-1, the J gene TRBJ1-2; TRBD1 matches 7 bases. This CDR3 comprises 12 residues. V was pared by 4 bases and J by 6 bases, with 3 bases of the junction left unmatched. Germline CDR1 SGHRS, CDR2 YFSETQ. The CDR3 DNA reads TGCGCCAGCAGCCTCGGACAGGATGGCTACACCTTC. This sequence encodes CASSLGQDGYTF. Full variable domain (outside the CDR3, taken from reference TRBV5-1 and TRBJ1-2): KAGVTQTPRYLIKTRGQQVTLSCSPISGHRSVSWYQQTPGQGLQFLFEYFSETQRNKGNFPGRFSGRQFSNSRSEMNVSTLELGDSALYLCASSLGQDGYTFGSGTRLTVV.

The chain employs TRBV5-1 and TRBJ2-2; maybe TRBD1 (6 bases). The V end lost 0 bases, the J end lost 6 bases, and 9 bases lay between the germline ends. This CDR3 is 14 amino acids long. The germline CDR1 and CDR2 sequences are SGHRS and YFSETQ. The CDR3 DNA is TGCGCCAGCAGCTTGGGAGCAGGGGCCGGGGAGCTGTTTTTT. Its translation: CASSLGAGAGELFF.

This clone showed up many times. The chain recombines TRBV6-4 with TRBJ2-3, with 8 positions matching TRBD2. V lost 5 bases, J lost 6 bases, and 7 bases stayed unmatched. In germline, CDR1 is MRHNA, CDR2 SNTAGT. The CDR3 has 14 amino acids. The CDR3 DNA reads as TGTGCCAGCAGTACGGGACTAGATATGGATACGCAGTATTTT. Amino acids: CASSTGLDMDTQYF.

The chain has TRBV6-5 and TRBJ1-1; possibly TRBD1 for D (5 bases). Germline assignment: CDR1 MNHEY and CDR2 SVGAGI. The V end was cut by 5 bases, the J end by 11 bases, with 18 bases between. The CDR3 totals 13 residues. The CDR3 nucleotides are TGTGCCAGCAGTCCTCGACAGATGTTTAGTGCTTTCTTT. Its translation: CASSPRQMFSAFF.

This clone occurred a few times. CDR3 bases: TGCGCCAGCAGCCTCGGGGCACCGACTAGCTCCTTCCACGAGCAGTACTTC. Translated, it gives CASSLGAPTSSFHEQYF. V is TRBV4-3 and J is TRBJ2-7, with 7 bases matching TRBD2. This CDR3 is built from 17 residues. Trimming took 4 bases from V and 5 from J; bases not matched to a gene: 17. CDR1 and CDR2 from the germline V gene are LGHNA and YSLEER.

In this sample, this clone turned up a few times. The chain is built from TRBV5-6 and TRBJ1-5; D is perhaps TRBD1 (6 bases). Germline V CDR1 and CDR2: SGHDT, YYEEEE. The V end was cut by 3 bases, the J end by 3 bases, with 22 bases between. This CDR3 spans 18 amino acids. This CDR3 reads CASSSLAGAPHINQPQHF. CDR3 nucleotides: TGTGCCAGCAGCTCGTTGGCAGGGGCCCCACACATCAATCAGCCCCAGCATTTT. Using reference TRBV5-6 and TRBJ1-5 for the parts outside the CDR3, the full variable domain is DAGVTQSPTHLIKTRGQQVTLRCSPKSGHDTVSWYQQALGQGPQFIFQYYEEEERQRGNFPDRFSGHQFPNYSSELNVNALLLGDSALYLCASSSLAGAPHINQPQHFGDGTRLSIL.